These 14 T cell receptor beta chains were all obtained from the same sample, sequenced in a study of CD8 T cells in ankylosing spondylitis. Using its own MiXCR run on the 5' RACE reads, TCRdb lists one record per CDR3 protein. The repertoire has around 300,000 distinct CDR3 sequences, about 9.9% of them found once; the top ten carry about 10%. Sequencing was done on a sample of blood, either unsorted or a sorted T cell fraction (not recorded which). The receptors derive from a female donor with ankylosing spondylitis or in good health (not recorded which).

This sequence joins TRBV5-1 and TRBJ2-1; D unclear. Deletions cut 4 bases from V and 6 bases from J, with 11 bases between. This CDR3 is 13 amino acids long. Germline CDR1 and CDR2: SGHRS and YFSETQ. The CDR3 DNA follows: TGCGCCAGCAGCCCTCAGACGGGCAATGAGCAGTTCTTC. Translation: CASSPQTGNEQFF.

The table lists this clonotype with many counts. This sequence joins TRBV20-1 and TRBJ2-5; 7 bases are a match to TRBD2. Germline CDR1 DFQATT, CDR2 SNEGSKA (reference sequence). This CDR3 contains 15 residues. V dropped 7 bases and J dropped 4; count of bases not matched to a gene: 15. The CDR3 coding sequence is TGCAGTGTTTTTACTAGCGCCCGGAACGGAGAGACCCAGTACTTC. Its translation is CSVFTSARNGETQYF.

The V call is TRBV20-1, the J call TRBJ2-1; 12 nucleotides align to TRBD2. CDR3 length equals 15 residues. Germline CDR1 and CDR2: DFQATT and SNEGSKA (reference sequence). V lost 5 bases and J lost 8; bases outside the gene matches: 10. CDR3 nucleotide sequence: TGCAGTGCTGGGAAGACTAGCGGGAGTCGGCATGAGCAGTTCTTC. Protein product: CSAGKTSGSRHEQFF.

This clonotype showed up many times. The chain employs TRBV4-3 and TRBJ1-5; the D gene is possibly TRBD1 (6 bases). V was trimmed by 1 base and J by 8 bases, leaving 12 bases between them. Per germline, CDR1 LGHNA and CDR2 YSLEER. The CDR3 extends over 14 amino acids. The CDR3 here is CASSQGTGLEPQHF. The CDR3, as DNA: TGCGCCAGCAGCCAAGGAACAGGGCTCGAGCCCCAGCATTTT.

This clonotype has a count of ten or more. V gene TRBV20-1 combines with J gene TRBJ1-6; 7 bases map to TRBD1. CDR3 size: 14 residues. V was pared by 5 bases and J by 7 bases, with 8 bases of the junction left unmatched. Germline V CDR1 and CDR2: DFQATT, SNEGSKA (reference sequence). CDR3 coding DNA: TGCAGTGCTCCGACCGGGACAGCGAATTCACCCCTCCACTTT. Its protein product is CSAPTGTANSPLHF.

This clonotype appeared many times. DNA for the CDR3: TGCAGTGCCGAAGGGGACAGCTATAATTCACCCCTCCACTTT. It is translated as CSAEGDSYNSPLHF. The rearrangement links TRBV20-1 to TRBJ1-6; 7 bases are a match to TRBD1. The trim removed 6 bases at V and 3 bases at J, leaving 5 bases unmatched. From germline, CDR1 is DFQATT and CDR2 SNEGSKA (reference sequence). The CDR3 runs 14 residues.

This clonotype occurred many times. This chain links TRBV20-1 with TRBJ2-4; tentative D call: TRBD1 (7 bases). V dropped 2 bases and J dropped 7 bases, with 12 bases sitting between them. The germline V gene has CDR1 DFQATT and CDR2 SNEGSKA (reference sequence). The CDR3 length is 13 residues. The CDR3 nucleotides are TGCAGTGCTAGACAGGGGGGAGTGAACATTCAGTACTTC. Amino acids: CSARQGGVNIQYF.

This clonotype was recorded many times. V gene TRBV2 combines with J gene TRBJ1-1; 7 nucleotides line up with TRBD1. V shed 6 bases, J shed 4 bases, and the junction held 5 bases outside the gene matches. Per the germline V gene, CDR1 is SNHLY and CDR2 is FYNNEI. This CDR3 contains 13 residues. The CDR3 sequence is CASRHRGGTEAFF. CDR3 coding DNA: TGTGCCAGCAGGCACAGGGGCGGCACTGAAGCTTTCTTT.

This clonotype was observed at least ten times. The V call is TRBV12-3 or TRBV12-4, the J call TRBJ1-5; 9 bases align to TRBD1. This CDR3 has 14 amino acids. V shed 4 bases and J 2 bases; nucleotides not matched to a gene: 0. In nucleotides, the CDR3 is TGTGCCAGCAGTTGGACAGGGGGCAATCAGCCCCAGCATTTT. Translation gives CASSWTGGNQPQHF.

J is TRBJ2-5 and V is TRBV20-1, with D unclear. Germline assignment: CDR1 DFQATT and CDR2 SNEGSKA (reference sequence). The CDR3 has 14 residues. V lost 6 bases to trimming and J lost 0 bases, with 14 bases between them. Here the CDR3 DNA reads TGCAGTGCCACGGACCCAAAGTACCAAGAGACCCAGTACTTC. This sequence encodes CSATDPKYQETQYF.

This clonotype has at least ten counts. V is TRBV15 and J is TRBJ2-3, with D perhaps matching TRBD1 (5 bases). The CDR3 has 15 residues. V was trimmed by 2 bases and J by 3 bases, leaving 12 bases between them. From germline, CDR1 is LNHNV and CDR2 YYDKDF (reference sequence). CDR3 DNA sequence: TGTGCCACCAGCAGACCCAGGGATGGGACAGATACGCAGTATTTT. Translation gives CATSRPRDGTDTQYF.

Worth noting for this clonotype: Being one base from a much bigger clone, this may be a read error. The CDR3 here is CASSSRSRQGDTQYF. In DNA form, the CDR3 reads TGTGCCAGCAGCAGTAGGAGCCGCCAAGGGGATACGCAGTATTTT. The gene calls are TRBV7-2 and TRBJ2-3; D gene uncertain. CDR1 and CDR2 (germline): SGHTA, FQGNSA. The length of the CDR3 is 15 residues. Trimming took off 5 bases at V and 6 bases at J, with 18 bases between the two ends.

This clonotype came up many times. The chain links TRBV5-6 to TRBJ1-5, with a tentative D call TRBD1 (5 bases). CDR3 length: 13 amino acids. Germline CDR1 SGHDT, CDR2 YYEEEE. With 0 bases removed from V and 7 bases from J, the gap between germline ends came to 8 bases. CDR3 residues: CASSLGGRQPQHF. CDR3 coding DNA: TGTGCCAGCAGCTTGGGGGGCCGGCAGCCCCAGCATTTT.

This clonotype has a count of ten or more. The gene calls are TRBV29-1 and TRBJ2-5, with D possibly matching TRBD2 (6 bases). V shed 7 bases and J shed 7 bases, with 13 bases lying between them. The germline V gene encodes CDR1 SQVTM and CDR2 ANQGSEA. The CDR3 runs to 11 residues. The CDR3 DNA sequence: TGCAGCGGCGGGGACGGGGGGACCCAGTACTTC. Amino acid sequence: CSGGDGGTQYF.